These 7 T cell receptor beta chains share one sample of origin, sequenced in a study of beta chain features in type 1 diabetes. The whole isolated RNA underwent reverse transcription, so sequencing captured expressed TCRB transcripts. The repertoire was sequenced with immunoSEQ multiplex PCR; TCRdb's copy has only in-frame clones and lacks some. The repertoire consists of fewer than 150,000 clones, with less than 9% occurring once and the leading ten covering 1.4%. Material: central memory CD4+ T cells from blood. These receptors were collected from a woman younger than 45 in good health.

This clone was observed a handful of times. The chain links TRBV4-2 to TRBJ2-1, with 10 bases matching TRBD2. The CDR3 is 17 amino acids. Germline CDR1 and CDR2: LGHNA and YNFKEQ. V gave up 0 bases and J gave up 6 bases; unmatched junction bases: 8. In DNA, the CDR3 is TGTGCCAGCAGCCAAGAGTTGACACTAGCGGGACCCAATGAGCAGTTCTTC. It yields the protein CASSQELTLAGPNEQFF.

This clone was observed a few times. The CDR3 sequence is CAWRGGGGWYQETQYF. CDR3 nucleotides: TGTGCCTGGAGGGGGGGCGGGGGCTGGTATCAAGAGACCCAGTACTTC. The chain joins TRBV30 to TRBJ2-5, with D possibly TRBD2 on 7 matching bases. This CDR3 has 16 amino acids. From germline, CDR1 is GTSNPN and CDR2 SVGIG (reference sequence). The V end was cut by 3 bases, the J end by 2 bases, with 19 bases between. Full variable domain (remainder filled in from reference TRBV30 and TRBJ2-5): SQTIHQWPATLVQPVGSPLSLECTVEGTSNPNLYWYRQAAGRGLQLLFYSVGIGQISSEVPQNLSASRPQDRQFILSSKKLLLSDSGFYLCAWRGGGGWYQETQYFGPGTRLLVL.

This clone was observed at least ten times. The rearrangement links TRBV25-1 to TRBJ2-7; D possibly corresponds to TRBD1 (6 bases). This CDR3 is built from 13 residues. Germline V lookup: CDR1 MGHDK, CDR2 SYGVNS. Deletions cut 4 bases from V and 2 bases from J, with 9 bases between. The CDR3 sequence is CASSAGHTYEQYF. As DNA, the CDR3 is TGTGCCAGCAGTGCGGGACATACCTACGAGCAGTACTTC.

The chain joins TRBV28 to TRBJ2-1; D is possibly TRBD2 (7 bases). Trimming cost V 7 bases and J 7 bases, with 20 bases left between them. CDR3 size: 15 residues. The V gene's germline CDR1 is MDHEN and CDR2 SYDVKM. CDR3 sequence (DNA): TGTGCCAGCATTAACCTAGGGGGGGCGGGGAATGAGCAGTTCTTC. The encoded protein is CASINLGGAGNEQFF.

This clone has only a few counts. The chain has TRBV7-8 and TRBJ1-2; 8 bases agree with TRBD1. The junction had 9 bases not matched to a gene; V was cut back by 5 bases and J by 4 bases. Germline assignment: CDR1 SGHVS and CDR2 FQNEAQ. This CDR3 is built from 15 residues. The CDR3 DNA sequence: TGTGCCAGCAGCAACGGACAGGGTAGGACCTATGGCTACACCTTC. Amino acids: CASSNGQGRTYGYTF.

J is TRBJ2-1 and V is TRBV18; weak D call: TRBD2 (6 bases). CDR3 size: 16 residues. Looked up from germline, CDR1 is KGHSH and CDR2 is LQKENI. V shed 3 bases and J shed 5 bases, with 17 bases lying between them. As DNA, the CDR3 is TGTGCCAGCTCACCGAGACCTAGCGAGACCCACAATGAGCAGTTCTTC. Protein sequence: CASSPRPSETHNEQFF.

This chain joins TRBV28 and TRBJ1-3; perhaps TRBD1 as D (6 bases). The V end lost 5 bases, the J end lost 0 bases, and 17 bases lay between the germline ends. Germline V gene sequence: CDR1 MDHEN, CDR2 SYDVKM. The CDR3 has 17 amino acids. CDR3 in DNA: TGTGCCAGCAGTCTACCGGGACACCCGAGCTCTGGAAACACCATATATTTT. The encoded protein is CASSLPGHPSSGNTIYF.